Sequencing of this TCR beta chain was carried out in a study of blood T cell repertoires in COVID-19. Background on the study: The United States, Italy and Spain were the sources of the acute and convalescent COVID-19 samples.

In the authors' methods: Cell counts per sample came from amplifying reference gene primers. The method was immunoSEQ multiplex PCR; TCRdb's version includes in-frame clones alone and lacks a portion of them. V and J calls and clone size follow that table, whereas D and trimming were derived from the DNA. This sample yields roughly 210,000 clones, of which about nine tenths are seen a single time; 5.5% to 8.5% belongs to the top ten. This CDR3 is built from 13 residues. Germline CDR1 reads SQVTM; CDR2 reads ANQGSEA. V lost 8 bases and J 1 base, leaving 12 bases between the germline ends. This receptor was obtained from a man between 25 and 39 years old in a cohort exposed to, infected with or recovered from COVID-19 (not recorded which). The V gene is TRBV29-1, the J gene TRBJ2-1; the D gene is possibly TRBD2 (5 bases). Sequencing was carried out using PBMCs or T cells enriched from blood (not recorded which). In DNA form, the CDR3 reads TGCAGCACTTTTGGGAGTTCCTACAATGAGCAGTTCTTC. Translation gives CSTFGSSYNEQFF.